A selection of T cell receptor beta chains follows, all from one sample in a study of siplizumab effects on memory and regulatory T cells. Profiling relied on immunoSEQ multiplex PCR, and the TCRdb table lists in-frame clones only, not all of them. The sample gives 80,000 to 130,000 clones, 92% of which show up once; 0.65% to 0.8% is in the top ten. Material: Tregs sorted from blood. These receptors came from a human donor in good health. CDR3s leave out the opening cysteine and the closing phenylalanine or tryptophan.

V,J,CDR3
TRBV5-1,TRBJ2-7,ASSSSRVAGYEQY
TRBV4-2,TRBJ2-1,ASSQDLKSGRAGEDNEQF
TRBV7-2,TRBJ1-2,ASSLISTGTYGYT
TRBV28,TRBJ1-5,ASRRTVYSNQPQH
TRBV5-1,TRBJ2-3,ASSSGTQISTDTQY
TRBV5-8,TRBJ2-7,ASSPYRGSGSLKVHEQY
TRBV6-6,TRBJ1-2,ASSYPAGTGTYGYT
TRBV4-2,TRBJ2-7,ASSQDGPRQGIPYEQY
TRBV7-3,TRBJ2-1,ASSPHPEGEEF
TRBV5-1,TRBJ1-4,ASRQGGGWEKLF
TRBV10-3,TRBJ2-7,ATGNSGEQY
TRBV5-6,TRBJ1-5,ASSLVSGGQPQH
TRBV2,TRBJ1-4,ASRRDRAHEKLF
TRBV28,TRBJ1-3,ASSLYHTRRGVPNTIY
TRBV6-5,TRBJ2-7,ASSRLAGAYEQY
TRBV7-9,TRBJ2-1,ASSFFGLAGNEQF
TRBV18,TRBJ2-1,ASSNGRMSSYNEQF
TRBV5-1,TRBJ2-5,ASSWGTGTSGLETQY
TRBV10-2,TRBJ1-1,ASRGQMNTEAF
TRBV6-1,TRBJ2-3,ASSVILADTQY
TRBV19,TRBJ2-1,ASTQPRDGRYNEQF
TRBV28,TRBJ2-7,ASSLLDRRDYEQY
TRBV7-3,TRBJ1-2,ASSLTPGLYGYT
TRBV27,TRBJ2-2,ASSTPRAAGELF
TRBV5-6,TRBJ1-1,ASTTLGVYTEAF
TRBV5-6,TRBJ1-2,ASSLFQGTGYGYT
TRBV7-8,TRBJ1-4,ASSRGATGWINEKLF
TRBV5-4,TRBJ2-1,ASSLGRLAGYNEQF
TRBV20-1,TRBJ2-1,SASSNEQF